What follows describes a single T cell receptor beta chain. There are many counts of this clonotype. Its antigen is still unknown. Base quality data are lacking; no much larger clone is found one base away. The sample comes from a study of regulatory T cells in long-lasting Graves disease (dated by TCRdb to 2020 to 2022). The study in broad terms: Antithyroid drugs had been taken for less than 3 months by newly diagnosed Graves' disease patients. Peripheral blood TCR sequencing and RNA sequencing compared persistent Graves' disease patients with newly diagnosed Graves' disease patients. The study was registered as a clinical trial and conducted in China. A total of around 35 samples underwent TCR sequencing, from around 13 patients with persistent Graves' disease and about 20 patients with newly diagnosed Graves' disease. Results the study describes overall, beyond this receptor: Peripheral blood alone was examined, since thyroid tissue, which constituted the primary lesion, could not be accessed. Preferential use of TRBV28, TRBJ1-2 and TRBJ2-5 was observed in persistent disease, whereas TRBV20-1 and TRBJ2-1 were favored in newly diagnosed disease. Sequencing and analysis were restricted to the TCR beta chain. Patients with persistent disease shared more public clonotypes (about 3,000) than newly diagnosed patients did (approximately 990). Persistent Graves' disease patients showed lower TCR Shannon entropy and fewer highly expanded clones than newly diagnosed patients, suggesting clonal expansion. The authors noted that the small sample size was a limitation that may lower accuracy.

Receptor amplification or capture employed multiplex PCR. The reads were generated on an Illumina HiSeq 4000. iRepertoire HTBI primers and Arm-PCR amplification of CDR3 regions were used to construct TCR beta libraries. Gel purification was performed on PCR products prior to sequencing. The authors processed their data as follows. A total of fewer than 65 TRBV and some 15 TRBJ segments were identified across samples and were used for gene usage analysis of CDR3 amino acid clonotypes. Filtered high-quality paired reads were merged into contigs using COPE and FqMerger. Contigs were aligned with BLAST to IMGT TRBV, TRBD and TRBJ reference genes, and CDR3 was defined per IMGT. Clonotypes above 0.1% frequency were classified as highly expanded clones. Shannon entropy served as the measure of repertoire diversity, while the Gini coefficient captured V-J evenness. Public clonotypes were defined as clonotypes shared by more than one individual. Clones were called with MiXCR by TCRdb after fastp trimmed the public reads at Q25, and only in-frame beta chains were retained. CDR3 protein duplicates are merged, each entry listing the most common genes and DNA. TCRdb assigned the V and J calls; the authors' analysis was not used. This sample gives around 480,000 distinct CDR3 sequences in total; 15% to 20% of them show up just once. Around 25% of the sample lies in the top ten.

Explained via the paper, the time point label denotes: newly diagnosed GD, antithyroid drugs for less than 3 months. For both TCR sequencing and RNA sequencing, RNA was extracted from PBMCs using TRIzol. The diagnosis of Graves' disease was made according to American Thyroid Association guidelines. Recruitment of patients was carried out at an endocrinology department in Xi'an, China. From each patient, about 9 milliliters of peripheral blood was collected into an EDTA anticoagulant tube. Ficoll Paque Plus density gradient separation was used to isolate PBMCs, and no further T cell sorting was performed. An Agilent 2100 Bioanalyzer and agarose gel were used to check RNA quality, and a NanoDrop 2000 was used to measure RNA concentration. The trim is 1 base for V and 6 bases for J, with a gap of 10 bases between the germline ends. CDR1 LGHNT and CDR2 FRNRAP are derived from the germline V gene. There are 14 amino acids in the CDR3, from cysteine to phenylalanine inclusive. The only DNA kept is the CDR3, 42 bases in frame from the first base.

These sequences were also reported in another study, on T cells in Graves' hyperthyroidism and ophthalmopathy. The second paper states: Graves' hyperthyroidism was defined as stable when no progression to ophthalmopathy occurred over 18 months of follow-up. Hyperthyroidism patients were newly diagnosed, had a disease duration of under 2 months, and were aged 18 to 65 years. Any patient with an uncontrolled infection, another autoimmune disease, pregnancy or lactation was excluded. Diagnoses relied on clinical symptoms, serum thyroxine and TRAb, thyroid ultrasound and orbital computed tomography. A first-round RT-PCR of the TCR CDR3 used the HTBI primer set with the Qiagen OneStep RT-PCR kit. Most expanded thyroid clonotypes (frequency above 0.001) were also detected in blood, suggesting blood repertoires may reflect thyroid immune responses. A 13 V-J signature model separated ophthalmopathy from stable hyperthyroidism, with around 90% sensitivity and 81.08% specificity in cross-validation and 80%/75% in testing. In validation, the model predicted progression to ophthalmopathy a median of roughly six months before onset, with about 70% sensitivity and more than 72% specificity. To identify TCR V-J signatures that set the groups apart, the researchers used a discovery cohort of more than 95 patients, made up of some 41 with Graves' ophthalmopathy and 55 to 65 with stable Graves' hyperthyroidism. An independent validation cohort of 18 to 20 hyperthyroidism patients and about 16 patients who later progressed to ophthalmopathy tested prospective prediction of ophthalmopathy. The approximately 100 discovery patients were divided at random into training and test sets in a 7:3 ratio. The study also compared thyroid tissue and blood T-cell repertoires from about 6 Graves' hyperthyroidism patients. Following sampling, methimazole starting at 30 mg daily was given to hyperthyroidism patients, and high-dose intravenous methylprednisolone was given to ophthalmopathy patients. Libraries were constructed in a second round of multiplex PCR, after which size selection and purification were carried out. Paired-end sequencing of the libraries was performed with 100 bp reads on an Illumina HiSeq2000. Raw data were processed with SOAPnuke, discarding reads with adapters, uncalled bases, mean Phred below 15, or no exact constant-primer or identifier match. COPE v1.2.5 was used to merge high-quality paired reads, and clonotypes were defined as unique nucleotide sequences. Clonotypes were aligned to IMGT TRBV, TRBD and TRBJ reference segments using MiTCR v1.1. The analysis included only V-J combinations with a frequency above 0.0001, which together covered around 99% of the repertoires. The TCS score was defined as F50 (clonal expansion) divided by E x V (chaos), with BLOSUM62-based TCRdist calculated between CDR3 peptides within each V-J. Welch's t-statistics and random forest reduced 500 to 550 V-J features to 10 to 15, which were used in a naive Bayes classifier (R e1071). Sample size was not statistically predetermined, and investigators were not blinded to group allocation. According to the paper, TCR Vbeta CDR3 sequencing was carried out on 120 to 150 peripheral blood samples, which came from fewer than 50 ophthalmopathy, fewer than 80 hyperthyroidism and roughly 17 progressor patients.

The origin of this receptor is a woman aged 35 to 60 with Graves disease. Donor details come from another sample of the same person, matched by shared clones. Here the chain combines TRBV12-5 and TRBJ2-1; the D gene is not confidently resolved. The specimen was peripheral blood mononuclear cells (PBMCs), collected at new diagnosis, from a patient treated with antithyroid drugs. The nucleotide sequence is TGTGCTAGTGGTTTGGGGCTCTTCCCCAATGAGCAGTTCTTC. Its protein reads: CASGLGLFPNEQFF.